These T cell receptor beta chains were read from a single sample in a study of T-cell memory formation after mild COVID-19. One entry per CDR3 protein, called by TCRdb with MiXCR from the 5' RACE reads. The repertoire holds roughly 350,000 distinct CDR3 sequences, with over 25% as singletons. Sequencing used PBMCs or a T cell subset sorted from them (not recorded which). The origin of the receptors is an adult woman who had mild COVID-19 (a few samples of this study predate the infection). Cell type and time point are not known. CDR3s include the opening cysteine and the closing phenylalanine or tryptophan. A D gene is named only where the DNA matches it firmly. A row's size may be missing; if present it is once, few, many or a size class.

J gene	D gene	clone size	V gene	CDR3 length	CDR3 protein	CDR3 DNA
TRBJ2-1	NA	NA	TRBV19	15	CASSFDGSSNNEQFF	TGTGCCAGTAGTTTTGACGGGAGCTCGAACAATGAGCAGTTCTTC
TRBJ2-3	NA	NA	TRBV12-3/TRBV12-4	14	CASSLAGNLDTQYF	TGTGCCAGCAGTTTAGCGGGGAATTTGGATACGCAGTATTTT
TRBJ2-5	NA	many	TRBV12-3/TRBV12-4	16	CASSSSLRGRQETQYF	TGTGCCAGCAGTTCCTCCCTGAGGGGGAGGCAAGAGACCCAGTACTTC
TRBJ2-5	TRBD2	NA	TRBV27	14	CASSSSGTQETQYF	TGTGCCAGCAGTTCTAGCGGTACCCAAGAGACCCAGTACTTC
TRBJ2-7	TRBD2	few	TRBV29-1	13	CSGLLAGENEQYF	TGCAGCGGACTACTAGCGGGAGAGAACGAGCAGTACTTC
TRBJ2-3	TRBD1	few	TRBV6-4	14	CASSVEQGANTQYF	TGTGCCAGCAGTGTAGAACAGGGGGCGAATACGCAGTATTTT
TRBJ2-7	TRBD2	NA	TRBV29-1	16	CSVELAGLAGNYEQYF	TGCAGCGTTGAGTTGGCGGGACTAGCGGGAAACTACGAGCAGTACTTC
TRBJ1-1	TRBD1	many	TRBV7-9	17	CASSPPFGQGANTEAFF	TGTGCCAGCAGCCCACCCTTTGGACAGGGGGCCAACACTGAAGCTTTCTTT
TRBJ2-2	NA	NA	TRBV9	16	CASSVGARMGTGELFF	TGTGCCAGCAGCGTAGGGGCTAGGATGGGCACCGGGGAGCTGTTTTTT
TRBJ2-3	NA	NA	TRBV7-2	20	CASSLGREKFGGPSTDTQYF	TGTGCCAGCAGCTTGGGCAGGGAAAAGTTCGGTGGGCCCTCCACAGATACGCAGTATTTT
TRBJ2-1	TRBD2	few	TRBV7-2	11	CASSSGTKQFF	TGTGCCAGCAGCTCCGGGACTAAGCAGTTCTTC
TRBJ2-7	NA	few	TRBV7-9	15	CASSGPPGPIYEQYF	TGTGCCAGCAGTGGCCCCCCGGGACCGATTTACGAGCAGTACTTC
TRBJ1-1	NA	NA	TRBV20-1	12	CSARVQGTLVFF	TGCAGTGCTAGAGTACAAGGGACATTGGTTTTCTTT
TRBJ1-2	TRBD1	NA	TRBV5-1	14	CASSLPGQEYGYTF	TGCGCCAGCAGCTTACCGGGACAGGAGTATGGCTACACCTTC
TRBJ2-7	TRBD1	few	TRBV20-1	13	CSARTGATYEQYF	TGCAGTGCGCGGACAGGGGCGACCTACGAGCAGTACTTC
TRBJ2-1	TRBD2	NA	TRBV6-2/TRBV6-3	14	CASSGTSGSNEQFF	TGTGCCAGCAGCGGGACTAGCGGGAGCAATGAGCAGTTCTTC
TRBJ1-5	NA	NA	TRBV12-3/TRBV12-4	16	CASTPSMAGTNQPQHF	TGTGCCAGCACGCCTTCAATGGCAGGGACCAATCAGCCCCAGCATTTT
TRBJ2-2	NA	few	TRBV4-2	14	CASSHAEGTGELFF	TGTGCCAGCAGCCACGCAGAAGGCACCGGGGAGCTGTTTTTT
TRBJ2-3	NA	NA	TRBV4-1	16	CASSYSNGGPTDTQYF	TGCGCCAGCAGTTATTCGAATGGGGGGCCCACAGATACGCAGTATTTT
TRBJ2-1	NA	NA	TRBV9	19	CASSVARVWVQGSYNEQFF	TGTGCCAGCAGCGTAGCCAGAGTATGGGTACAGGGCTCCTACAATGAGCAGTTCTTC
TRBJ1-1	NA	NA	TRBV5-1	13	CASSLLGYTEAFF	TGCGCCAGCAGCTTGCTCGGTTACACTGAAGCTTTCTTT
TRBJ2-5	NA	NA	TRBV12-3/TRBV12-4	15	CASTLSRGTGETQYF	TGTGCCAGCACCCTCTCCAGGGGAACAGGAGAGACCCAGTACTTC
TRBJ2-7	NA	NA	TRBV19	15	CASSIGASGSYEQYF	TGTGCCAGTAGTATCGGTGCATCCGGCTCCTACGAGCAGTACTTC
TRBJ2-1	NA	NA	TRBV6-6	13	CASSYSTGNEQFF	TGTGCCAGCAGTTACTCGACGGGCAATGAGCAGTTCTTC
TRBJ2-1	NA	NA	TRBV7-2	12	CASSVTGYEQFF	TGTGCCAGCAGCGTAACGGGATACGAGCAGTTCTTC
TRBJ2-7	TRBD2	few	TRBV7-9	15	CASSPLAGLTYEQYF	TGTGCCAGCAGCCCCTTAGCGGGACTAACCTACGAGCAGTACTTC
TRBJ2-2	TRBD2	NA	TRBV5-1	13	CASGGGPIGELFF	TGCGCCAGCGGCGGGGGGCCCATCGGGGAGCTGTTTTTT
TRBJ2-5	NA	few	TRBV7-9	13	CASRPPGVETQYF	TGTGCCAGCAGACCCCCGGGGGTAGAGACCCAGTACTTC
TRBJ2-3	TRBD2	few	TRBV20-1	13	CSAPTSGANTQYF	TGCAGTGCACCCACTAGCGGGGCCAATACGCAGTATTTT
TRBJ2-7	TRBD1	few	TRBV12-3/TRBV12-4	13	CASVTGPPYEQYF	TGTGCCAGCGTGACAGGGCCTCCCTACGAGCAGTACTTC
TRBJ2-5	TRBD1	NA	TRBV7-9	14	CASRDGTAIETQYF	TGTGCCAGCAGAGATGGGACAGCTATAGAGACCCAGTACTTC
TRBJ1-2	TRBD1	NA	TRBV10-3	12	CAISGQEFSYTF	TGTGCCATCAGCGGACAGGAGTTTAGCTACACCTTC
TRBJ1-5	NA	NA	TRBV18	16	CASSPPMSGGNQPQHF	TGTGCCAGCTCACCACCTATGTCAGGGGGCAATCAGCCCCAGCATTTT
TRBJ1-1	TRBD1	many	TRBV12-3/TRBV12-4	14	CASTPTGVGTEAFF	TGTGCCAGCACCCCGACAGGGGTAGGCACTGAAGCTTTCTTT
TRBJ1-2	TRBD1	NA	TRBV2	14	CASSATGGVDGYTF	TGTGCCAGCAGTGCTACAGGGGGCGTAGATGGCTACACCTTC
TRBJ2-2	NA	NA	TRBV12-3/TRBV12-4	13	CASGPENTGELFF	TGTGCCAGCGGCCCGGAAAACACCGGGGAGCTGTTTTTT
TRBJ2-5	NA	NA	TRBV4-2	16	CASSQGGPGGQETQYF	TGTGCCAGCAGCCAAGGGGGGCCGGGGGGACAAGAGACCCAGTACTTC
TRBJ2-1	NA	few	TRBV7-9	14	CASSLDRSGNEQFF	TGTGCCAGCAGCTTAGACAGGTCCGGCAATGAGCAGTTCTTC
TRBJ2-3	NA	NA	TRBV4-1	17	CASSQQVGGPTTDTQYF	TGCGCCAGCAGCCAGCAAGTCGGGGGGCCCACCACAGATACGCAGTATTTT
TRBJ1-1	TRBD1	NA	TRBV15	15	CATSRRQGANTEAFF	TGTGCCACCAGCCGTAGACAGGGGGCAAATACTGAAGCTTTCTTT
TRBJ2-7	NA	few	TRBV20-1	15	CSARDVGQGPYEQYF	TGCAGTGCTAGAGATGTTGGGCAGGGTCCCTACGAGCAGTACTTC
TRBJ2-1	TRBD2	NA	TRBV10-3	16	CAISGASGSVGNEQFF	TGTGCCATCAGTGGAGCTAGCGGGAGCGTGGGCAATGAGCAGTTCTTC
TRBJ2-7	TRBD2	few	TRBV12-3/TRBV12-4	15	CASSTGTSGTYEQYF	TGTGCCAGCAGTACCGGGACTAGCGGCACCTACGAGCAGTACTTC
TRBJ1-3	NA	few	TRBV12-3/TRBV12-4	12	CASSLAGGTIYF	TGTGCCAGCAGTTTAGCCGGCGGCACCATATATTTT
TRBJ2-7	TRBD2	NA	TRBV11-3	14	CASSSSGSTYEQYF	TGTGCCAGCAGCTCAAGCGGGAGTACCTACGAGCAGTACTTC